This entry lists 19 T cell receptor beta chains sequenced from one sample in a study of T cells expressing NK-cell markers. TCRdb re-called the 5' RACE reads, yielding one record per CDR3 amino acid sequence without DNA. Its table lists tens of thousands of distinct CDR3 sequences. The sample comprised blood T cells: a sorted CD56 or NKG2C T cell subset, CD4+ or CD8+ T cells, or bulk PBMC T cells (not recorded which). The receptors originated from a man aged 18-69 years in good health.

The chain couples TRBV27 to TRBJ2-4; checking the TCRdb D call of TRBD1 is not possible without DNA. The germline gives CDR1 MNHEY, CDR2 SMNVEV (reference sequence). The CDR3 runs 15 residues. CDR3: CASSWGGLAKNIQYF.

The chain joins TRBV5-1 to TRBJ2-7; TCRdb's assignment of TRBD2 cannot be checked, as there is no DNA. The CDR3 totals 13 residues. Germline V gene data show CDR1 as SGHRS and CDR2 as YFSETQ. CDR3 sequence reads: CASSLAGNYEQYF.

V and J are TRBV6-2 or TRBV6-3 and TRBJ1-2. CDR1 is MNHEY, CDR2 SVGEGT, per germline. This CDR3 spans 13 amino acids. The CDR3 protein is CASREKGLGGYTF.

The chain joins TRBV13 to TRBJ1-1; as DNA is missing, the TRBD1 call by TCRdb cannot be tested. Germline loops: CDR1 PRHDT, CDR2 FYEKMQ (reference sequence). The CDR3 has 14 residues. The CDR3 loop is CASSFDSGNTEAFF.

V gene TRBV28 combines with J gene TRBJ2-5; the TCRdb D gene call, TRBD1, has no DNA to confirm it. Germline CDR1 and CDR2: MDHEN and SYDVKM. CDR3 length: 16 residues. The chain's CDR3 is CASSPAGAASQETQYF.

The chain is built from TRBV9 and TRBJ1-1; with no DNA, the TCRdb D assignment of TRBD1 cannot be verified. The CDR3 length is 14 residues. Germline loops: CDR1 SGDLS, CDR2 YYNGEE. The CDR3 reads CASSVIPGHTEAFF.

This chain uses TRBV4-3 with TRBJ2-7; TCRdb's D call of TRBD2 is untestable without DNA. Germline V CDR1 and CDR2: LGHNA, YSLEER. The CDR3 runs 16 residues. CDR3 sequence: CASSQVGGSSSYEQYF.

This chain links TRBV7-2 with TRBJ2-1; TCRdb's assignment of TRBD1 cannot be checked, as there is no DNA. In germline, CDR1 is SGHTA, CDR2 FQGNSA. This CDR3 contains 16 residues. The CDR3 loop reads CASSLSSGGLLNEQFF.

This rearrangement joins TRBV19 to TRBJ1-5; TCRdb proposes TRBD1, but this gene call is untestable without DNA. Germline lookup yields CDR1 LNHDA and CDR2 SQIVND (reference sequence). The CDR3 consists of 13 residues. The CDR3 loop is CASLGQGVQPQHF.

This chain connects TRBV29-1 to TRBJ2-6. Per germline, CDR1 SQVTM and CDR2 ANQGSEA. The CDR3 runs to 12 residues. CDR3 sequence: CSVNSGANVLTF.

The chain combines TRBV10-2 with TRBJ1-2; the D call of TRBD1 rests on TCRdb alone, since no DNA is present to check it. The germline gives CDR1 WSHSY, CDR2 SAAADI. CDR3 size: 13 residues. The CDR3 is CAINDGTGYGYTF.

CDR3: CASSPPEAEAFF. The chain joins TRBV12-3 or TRBV12-4 to TRBJ1-1; the D call of TRBD1 rests on TCRdb alone, since no DNA is present to check it. The CDR3 is 12 residues long.

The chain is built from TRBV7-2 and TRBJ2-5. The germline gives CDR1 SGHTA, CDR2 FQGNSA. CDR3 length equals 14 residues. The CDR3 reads CASSPQRVGETQYF.

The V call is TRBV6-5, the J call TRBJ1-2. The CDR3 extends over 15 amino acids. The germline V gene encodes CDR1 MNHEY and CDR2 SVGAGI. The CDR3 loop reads CASSYSRGPLNGYTF.

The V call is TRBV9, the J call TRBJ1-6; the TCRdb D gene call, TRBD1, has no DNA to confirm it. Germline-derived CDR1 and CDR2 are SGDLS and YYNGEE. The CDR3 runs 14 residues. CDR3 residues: CASSVGAYNSPLHF.

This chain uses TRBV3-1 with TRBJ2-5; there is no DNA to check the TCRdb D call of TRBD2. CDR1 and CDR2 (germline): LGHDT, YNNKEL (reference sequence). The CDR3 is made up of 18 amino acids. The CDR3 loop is CASSQGTSGGRDQETQYF.

The CDR3 reads CSAIGKETQYF. The chain recombines TRBV20-1 with TRBJ2-5; without DNA, the TCRdb call of TRBD1 cannot be checked. CDR1 is DFQATT and CDR2 is SNEGSKA in the germline V gene (reference sequence). The CDR3 is 11 amino acids.

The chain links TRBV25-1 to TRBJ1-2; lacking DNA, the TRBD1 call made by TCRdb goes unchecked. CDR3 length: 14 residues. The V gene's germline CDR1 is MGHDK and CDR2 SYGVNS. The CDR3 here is CASTDDRDSRGYTF.

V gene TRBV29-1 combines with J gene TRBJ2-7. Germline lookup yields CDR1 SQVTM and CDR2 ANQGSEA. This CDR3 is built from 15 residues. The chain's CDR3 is CSVEDTRSHSYEQYF.